These T cell receptor beta chains were read from a single sample in a study of human T cells and chemical hapten exposure. TCRdb re-called the RACE reads with MiXCR, one entry per CDR3 protein. The table has about 340,000 distinct CDR3 sequences, 5.5% to 8% seen once; the top ten hold approximately 8%. The material sequenced was whole blood, taken in connection with sensitization to the hapten diphenylcyclopropenone (DPC). The receptors shown here come from a woman aged 18-30 years with alopecia areata. Some clones in this sample may be carry-over from other donors' samples. Each CDR3 is given with its conserved first and last residue. Each record gives: D gene, J gene, V gene, clone size, CDR3 protein, CDR3 DNA. A D gene is named only where the DNA matches it firmly. For some rows the clone size is stated as once, few or many, or as a class when expanded; others skip it.

TRBD2	TRBJ2-1	TRBV6-2/TRBV6-3	NA	CASLGGGNEQFF	TGTGCCAGCTTAGGCGGGGGGAATGAGCAGTTCTTC
TRBD2	TRBJ2-3	TRBV3-1	many	CASSQHTASGGNEPSTDTQYF	TGTGCCAGCAGCCAACACACGGCTAGCGGGGGGAATGAGCCTAGCACAGATACGCAGTATTTT
NA	TRBJ1-1	TRBV13	many	CASSPPGSGGTEAFF	TGTGCCAGCAGCCCACCGGGGTCTGGAGGGACTGAAGCTTTCTTT
NA	TRBJ2-2	TRBV12-3/TRBV12-4	NA	CASSPTPFAGELFF	TGTGCCAGCAGCCCCACTCCCTTCGCCGGGGAGCTGTTTTTT
NA	TRBJ1-6	TRBV6-4	few	CASSEVENSPLHF	TGTGCCAGCAGTGAGGTTGAGAATTCACCCCTCCACTTT
NA	TRBJ1-6	TRBV3-1	many	CASSQRSSYNSPLHF	TGTGCCAGCAGCCAAAGGAGCTCCTATAATTCACCCCTCCACTTT
NA	TRBJ2-5	TRBV11-1	many	CASSFRLSAQGAETQYF	TGTGCCAGCAGCTTTCGACTATCGGCCCAGGGTGCGGAGACCCAGTACTTC
NA	TRBJ1-3	TRBV20-1	NA	CSASDGGSGNTIYF	TGCAGTGCTAGTGATGGAGGGTCGGGAAACACCATATATTTT
TRBD1	TRBJ2-3	TRBV20-1	few	CSARALTGKGTDTQYF	TGCAGTGCTAGAGCCCTGACAGGGAAAGGGACAGATACGCAGTATTTT
NA	TRBJ2-3	TRBV3-1	many	CASSHASSFTDTQYF	TGTGCCAGCAGCCACGCGTCTAGTTTCACAGATACGCAGTATTTT
TRBD2	TRBJ2-3	TRBV2	many	CASSEIAGSPYSTDTQYF	TGTGCCAGCAGTGAAATAGCGGGCTCACCATATAGCACAGATACGCAGTATTTT
TRBD1	TRBJ1-1	TRBV9	many	CASSPRTGRTEAFF	TGTGCCAGCAGCCCACGGACAGGGAGGACTGAAGCTTTCTTT
TRBD1	TRBJ1-1	TRBV18	NA	CASSIRDRGYTEAFF	TGTGCCAGCTCAATCCGGGACAGGGGTTACACTGAAGCTTTCTTT
NA	TRBJ2-3	TRBV6-5	NA	CASSPRVQYTQYF	TGTGCCAGCAGTCCCCGGGTCCAGTATACGCAGTATTTT
NA	TRBJ1-3	TRBV10-3	few	CAISGPQGRGDTIYF	TGTGCCATCAGTGGTCCCCAGGGGAGGGGAGACACCATATATTTT
TRBD2	TRBJ2-3	TRBV7-2	NA	CASSKAGTSDADTQYF	TGTGCCAGCAGCAAAGCCGGGACTAGCGATGCTGATACGCAGTATTTT
TRBD1	TRBJ1-5	TRBV12-3/TRBV12-4	many	CASSQGDQPQHF	TGTGCCAGCAGTCAGGGGGATCAGCCCCAGCATTTT